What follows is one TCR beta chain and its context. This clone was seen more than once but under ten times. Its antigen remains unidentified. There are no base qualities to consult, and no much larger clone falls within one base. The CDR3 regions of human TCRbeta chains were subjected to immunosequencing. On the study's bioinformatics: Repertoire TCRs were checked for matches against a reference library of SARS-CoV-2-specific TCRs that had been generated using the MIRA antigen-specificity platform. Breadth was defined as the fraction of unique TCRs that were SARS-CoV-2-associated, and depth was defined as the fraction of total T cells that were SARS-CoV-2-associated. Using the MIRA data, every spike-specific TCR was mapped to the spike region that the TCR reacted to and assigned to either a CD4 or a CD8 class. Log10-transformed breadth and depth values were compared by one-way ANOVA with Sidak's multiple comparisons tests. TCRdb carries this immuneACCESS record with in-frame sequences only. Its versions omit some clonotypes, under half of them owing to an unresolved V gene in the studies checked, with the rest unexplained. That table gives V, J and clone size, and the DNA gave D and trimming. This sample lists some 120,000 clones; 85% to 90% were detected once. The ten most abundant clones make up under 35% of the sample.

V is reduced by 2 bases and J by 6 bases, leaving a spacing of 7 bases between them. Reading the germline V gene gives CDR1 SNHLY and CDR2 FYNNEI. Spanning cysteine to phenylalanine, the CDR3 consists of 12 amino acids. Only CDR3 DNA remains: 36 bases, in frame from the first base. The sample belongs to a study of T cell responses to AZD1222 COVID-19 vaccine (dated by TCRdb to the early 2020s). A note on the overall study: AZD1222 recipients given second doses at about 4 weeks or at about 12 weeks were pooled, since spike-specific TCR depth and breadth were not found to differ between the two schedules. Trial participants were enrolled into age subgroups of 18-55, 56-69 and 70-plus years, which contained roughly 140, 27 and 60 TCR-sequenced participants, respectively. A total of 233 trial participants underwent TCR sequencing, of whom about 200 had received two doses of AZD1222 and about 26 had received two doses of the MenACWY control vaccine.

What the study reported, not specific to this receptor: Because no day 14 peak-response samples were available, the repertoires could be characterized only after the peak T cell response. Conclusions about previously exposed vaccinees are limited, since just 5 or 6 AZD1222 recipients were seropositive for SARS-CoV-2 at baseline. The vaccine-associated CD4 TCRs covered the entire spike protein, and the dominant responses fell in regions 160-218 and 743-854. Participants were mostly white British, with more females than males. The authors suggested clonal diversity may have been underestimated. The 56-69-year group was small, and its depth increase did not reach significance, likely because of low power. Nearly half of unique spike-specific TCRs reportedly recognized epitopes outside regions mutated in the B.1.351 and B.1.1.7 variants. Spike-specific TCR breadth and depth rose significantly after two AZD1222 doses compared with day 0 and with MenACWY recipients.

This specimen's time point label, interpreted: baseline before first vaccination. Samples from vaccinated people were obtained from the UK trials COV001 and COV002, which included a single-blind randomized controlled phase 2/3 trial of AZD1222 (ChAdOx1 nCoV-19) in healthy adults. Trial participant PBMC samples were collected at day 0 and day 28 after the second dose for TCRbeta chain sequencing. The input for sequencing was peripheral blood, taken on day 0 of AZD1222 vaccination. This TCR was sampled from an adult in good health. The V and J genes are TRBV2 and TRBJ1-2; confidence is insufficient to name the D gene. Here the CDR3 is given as CASSERGDGYTF. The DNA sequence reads TGTGCCAGCAGTGAACGCGGAGATGGCTACACCTTC.